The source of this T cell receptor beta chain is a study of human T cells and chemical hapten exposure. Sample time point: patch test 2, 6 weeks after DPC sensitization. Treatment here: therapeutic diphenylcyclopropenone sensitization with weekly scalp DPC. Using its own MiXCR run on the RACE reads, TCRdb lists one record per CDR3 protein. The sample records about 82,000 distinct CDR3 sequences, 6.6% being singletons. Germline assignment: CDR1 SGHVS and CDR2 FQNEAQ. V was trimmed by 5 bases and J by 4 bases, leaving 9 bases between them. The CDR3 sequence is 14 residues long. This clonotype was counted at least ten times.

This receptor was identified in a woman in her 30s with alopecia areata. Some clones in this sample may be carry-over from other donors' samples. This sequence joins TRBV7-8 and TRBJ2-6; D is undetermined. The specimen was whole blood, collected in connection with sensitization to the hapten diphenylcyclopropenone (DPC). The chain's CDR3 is CASSANAGANVLTF. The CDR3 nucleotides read TGTGCCAGCAGCGCAAACGCGGGGGCCAACGTCCTGACTTTC.